This TCR beta chain was profiled in a study of OX40 agonist ivuxolimab in advanced cancers. Regarding the research as a whole: The costimulatory receptor OX40 (CD134) was targeted by ivuxolimab, a fully human IgG2 agonistic monoclonal antibody. The paper describes the monotherapy dose-escalation part (N = 52 patients) of the phase I trial of ivuxolimab. Prior anti-PD-1, anti-PD-L1 or anti-CTLA-4 therapy was permitted, and approximately 42% of dose-escalation patients had received checkpoint inhibitors. The dose-escalation cohort was 82.7% male with a mean age of about 60 years, ranging from about 23 to 85. Intravenous ivuxolimab was administered to patients every 2 weeks at six dose levels: 0.01, 0.1, 0.3, 1.5, 3 and 10 mg/kg. The purpose of peripheral TCRbeta sequencing was to test whether ivuxolimab changed TCR sequence diversity and led to clonal T-cell expansion. Among the roughly 52 dose-escalation patients, approximately 20 had hepatocellular carcinoma, roughly 15 melanoma, 9 renal cell carcinoma and 9 head and neck cancer. Partial responses occurred in three dose-escalation patients: two with cutaneous melanoma and one with hepatocellular carcinoma.

To sequence the TCRbeta CDR3 region, genomic DNA was isolated from the sorted cells. The immunoSEQ Assay was used for sequencing of TCRbeta CDR3 regions. What TCRdb holds here is the immuneACCESS table cut down to in-frame rearrangements. Part of the clones is not present; checked against another copy, under half of the missing clones reflect an unresolved V gene, and the others are unexplained. This sample has about 70,000 clones in its table, and 75% to 90% of those were observed once. The ten top clones hold approximately 2.6% of the sample. On the study overall, not on this receptor specifically: Low levels of normalized T-cell clonal expansion were also seen in some patients who did not respond. At doses from 0.1 to 3.0 mg/kg, clonal expansion was seen in both CD4+ and CD8+ blood T cells between baseline and week 6. After ivuxolimab, CD8+ T cells had more expanded clones than CD4+ T cells on average. Partial responders in the 0.1-3.0 mg/kg groups had among the lowest normalized peripheral clonal expansion, especially among CD8+ T cells. The antigen specificity of the peripheral T cells that underwent clonal expansion was not determined.

The trial excluded patients who had a history of autoimmune disease or who were on systemic immunosuppression. Peripheral blood for TCR sequencing was collected from all dose cohorts at baseline, on cycle 4 day 1, and on cycle 7 day 1. The samples were drawn from a first-in-human, open-label, multicenter phase I dose-escalation trial of ivuxolimab. The trial enrolled adults with locally advanced or metastatic head and neck squamous cell, hepatocellular, melanoma or renal cell carcinoma. Before TCR sequencing, CD4+ T cells and CD8+ T cells were sorted from peripheral blood as separate populations. Turning to this clone: Its antigen remains unidentified. Per-base quality was not reported, and no clone a single base away is much larger than it.

The CDR3, cysteine through phenylalanine, is 13 amino acids long. The sequence is cut down to CDR3 DNA, 39 bases in frame from base 1. Looking up the germline V gene yields CDR1 SGHDN and CDR2 FVKESK. At the junction V is shortened by 3 bases and J by 3 bases, with 8 bases in between. The source was CD4+ or CD8+ T cells sorted from blood, collected in a trial of the OX40 agonist ivuxolimab. In this chain, TRBV14 is recombined with TRBJ1-2; no D gene is confidently identified. The clonotype comes from an adult with an advanced solid tumor such as melanoma, head and neck, liver or kidney cancer. The CDR3 sequence is CASSHRAYYGYTF. The DNA sequence follows: TGTGCCAGCAGCCACCGGGCATACTATGGCTACACCTTC.